This T cell receptor (beta chain) was sequenced during a study of long-term antiretroviral therapy in people with HIV. About the research overall: About a decade before 2015, the earliest samples were taken when ART was typically delayed. The study's findings and limits: Clones that had undergone expansion before ART dominated the repertoire at all time points. Among HIV repertoires, CDR3 length ranges were narrower than those of controls. Blood dates from about 2003 to 2017, possibly under older ART regimens.

On this clone: Its antigen is not known.

Runs used v3.0 of the immunoSEQ assay and were done at survey level. TCRdb keeps only in-frame clones here, not all; method: immunoSEQ multiplex PCR. The sample has 20,000 to 30,000 clones; about four fifths are singletons. V lost 6 bases and J lost 0; bases outside the gene matches: 6. CDR3 length equals 15 residues. The germline CDR1 and CDR2 sequences are MDHEN and SYDVKM. The rearrangement uses TRBV28 and TRBJ2-7, with 9 bases matching TRBD2. The receptor's source is a man aged 25 to 40 with HIV. The sequenced sample was unsorted PBMCs, obtained 0.7 years before starting antiretroviral therapy. The CDR3 protein is CASSLGTSTSYEQYF. CDR3 bases: TGTGCCAGCAGCCTCGGGACTAGCACCTCCTACGAGCAGTACTTC.